Following are 32 T cell receptor beta chains from one sample sequenced in a study of PD-1 blockade in classical Hodgkin lymphoma. Clones were read by immunoSEQ multiplex PCR, and TCRdb kept only the in-frame ones, dropping some. Altogether tens of thousands of clones are present, roughly two thirds being singletons, with the ten largest covering about a sixth. Following autologous stem cell transplantation, relapse occurred in every patient, and exposure to brentuximab vedotin varied. Material: peripheral blood mononuclear cells (PBMCs), obtained at baseline. Every receptor here comes from a human donor with classical Hodgkin lymphoma.

This clone showed up just a few times. The rearrangement joins TRBV4-3 to TRBJ1-5; weak D call: TRBD1 (5 bases). CDR1 is LGHNA, CDR2 YSLEER, per germline. V gave up 1 base and J gave up 7 bases, with 11 bases separating them. The CDR3 is 14 amino acids. CDR3 region: CASSQGWGNQPQHF. CDR3 DNA: TGCGCCAGCAGCCAAGGTTGGGGGAACCAGCCCCAGCATTTT.

V usage is TRBV28 and J usage is TRBJ1-5; no reliable D call. Per germline, CDR1 MDHEN and CDR2 SYDVKM. The CDR3 is 12 residues long. Trimming cost V 1 base and J 9 bases, with 7 bases left between them. The chain's CDR3 is CASSLLVRPQHF. In DNA, the CDR3 is TGTGCCAGCAGTTTATTGGTAAGGCCCCAGCATTTT.

This chain joins TRBV9 and TRBJ2-2, with 11 bases that match TRBD2. The CDR3 sequence is 14 residues long. Trimming removed 3 bases from V and 7 bases from J; junction bases left unmatched: 2. CDR1 SGDLS and CDR2 YYNGEE come from the germline V gene. The CDR3 DNA is TGTGCCAGCAGCGCAACTAGCGGGGGCGGGGAGCTGTTTTTT. As protein: CASSATSGGGELFF.

The J gene is TRBJ2-5, the V gene TRBV6-6, with 13 bases identical to TRBD2. V shed 5 bases, J shed 5 bases, and the junction held 2 bases outside the gene matches. The germline gives CDR1 MNHNY, CDR2 SVGAGI (reference sequence). This CDR3 region has 14 residues. The CDR3 spells CASSTSGRVETQYF. As DNA, the CDR3 is TGTGCCAGCAGTACTAGCGGGAGGGTGGAGACCCAGTACTTC.

The V and J genes are TRBV7-2 and TRBJ2-7; 14 nucleotides line up with TRBD2. This CDR3 has 17 amino acids. The V and J ends lost 4 bases and 6 bases, in that order; junction bases with no gene match: 11. Per the germline V gene, CDR1 is SGHTA and CDR2 is FQGNSA. The CDR3 loop is CASSSVTGLAGDREQYV. CDR3 in DNA: TGTGCCAGCAGCTCAGTGACGGGACTAGCGGGGGATCGCGAGCAGTACGTC.

This chain joins TRBV19 and TRBJ2-1; TRBD2 matches at 9 bases. Per germline, CDR1 LNHDA and CDR2 SQIVND (reference sequence). With V trimmed by 1 base and J by 2 bases, 18 bases remained unmatched. This CDR3 is 21 amino acids long. In DNA form, the CDR3 reads TGTGCCAGTAGTATAGGTTACGGTATAGCGGGGGCCCGTCGGACCTACAATGAGCAGTTCTTC. It encodes CASSIGYGIAGARRTYNEQFF.

This clone was observed a handful of times. V and J are TRBV12-5 and TRBJ2-3, with D perhaps matching TRBD1 (5 bases). Germline CDR1 is LGHNT and CDR2 is FRNRAP. The V end was cut by 1 base, the J end by 4 bases, with 15 bases between. The CDR3 runs 16 residues. The CDR3 bases are TGTGCTAGTGGTTTGGGCCAAATAGGGGATTCAGATACGCAGTATTTT. Its translation is CASGLGQIGDSDTQYF.

This clone was counted once. V and J are TRBV7-9 and TRBJ2-5, with D perhaps matching TRBD1 (6 bases). The CDR3 has 15 residues. Germline assignment: CDR1 SEHNR and CDR2 FQNEAQ (reference sequence). The germline V and J ends were trimmed by 3 bases and 3 bases, with 14 bases remaining between them. CDR3 DNA: TGTGCCAGCAGCTTGAGGGCGGACAGAAAAGAGACCCAGTACTTC. Protein product: CASSLRADRKETQYF.

V and J are TRBV10-3 and TRBJ2-7; D assignment may be TRBD1 or TRBD2 (6 bases each). With 2 bases removed from V and 3 bases from J, the gap between germline ends came to 14 bases. CDR3 length equals 15 residues. Germline V CDR1 and CDR2: ENHRY, SYGVKD. This CDR3 reads CAISERGAGVYEQYF. The CDR3 coding sequence is TGTGCCATCAGTGAGCGCGGGGCAGGGGTCTACGAGCAGTACTTC.

A note on this clone: This sample also contains other DNA sequences that code for the same CDR3. This chain joins TRBV19 and TRBJ2-7; D is unresolved. This CDR3 has 13 amino acids. From germline, CDR1 is LNHDA and CDR2 SQIVND (reference sequence). Deletions cut 6 bases from V and 0 bases from J, with 9 bases between. The CDR3 loop reads CASSGLGSYEQYF. The CDR3 region has the DNA TGTGCCAGTAGCGGCTTGGGCTCCTACGAGCAGTACTTC. Supplemented by reference TRBV19 and TRBJ2-7, the full variable domain reads DGGITQSPKYLFRKEGQNVTLSCEQNLNHDAMYWYRQDPGQGLRLIYYSQIVNDFQKGDIAEGYSVSREKKESFPLTVTSAQKNPTAFYLCASSGLGSYEQYFGPGTRLTVT.

This clone has more than one count but fewer than ten. V is TRBV5-4 and J is TRBJ1-1, with unresolved D. The V gene's germline CDR1 is SGHNT and CDR2 YYREEE (reference sequence). Trimming pared 1 base from V and 4 bases from J, leaving 14 bases between. The CDR3 is 15 amino acids. The CDR3 reads CASSLRQVVGTEAFF. The CDR3 region has the DNA TGTGCCAGCAGCTTGCGCCAGGTGGTTGGCACTGAAGCTTTCTTT.

The chain combines TRBV23-1 with TRBJ1-5; maybe TRBD1 (6 bases). TRBV23-1 is assigned to the ORF class and has an uncertain function. The CDR3 extends over 16 amino acids. V lost 0 bases, J lost 5 bases, and 14 bases lay in between. The CDR3 region is CASSQSNWDKYQPQHF. The CDR3 nucleotides are TGCGCCAGCAGTCAATCAAATTGGGACAAATATCAGCCCCAGCATTTT.

The rearrangement joins TRBV28 to TRBJ2-1; D unresolved. The CDR3 contains 15 residues. Germline V gives CDR1 MDHEN, CDR2 SYDVKM. Trimming cost V 6 bases and J 3 bases, with 15 bases left between them. This chain's CDR3 is CASSPLGPNYNEQFF. CDR3 nucleotides: TGTGCCAGCAGCCCCCTCGGACCTAACTACAATGAGCAGTTCTTC.

The rearrangement uses TRBV18 and TRBJ1-4; weak D call: TRBD1 (6 bases). V dropped 3 bases and J dropped 2 bases, with 10 bases sitting between them. The CDR3 contains 15 residues. Germline CDR1 is KGHSH and CDR2 is LQKENI. CDR3 bases: TGTGCCAGCTCACCCGGACAGCCTACTAATGAAAAACTGTTTTTT. It encodes CASSPGQPTNEKLFF.

This chain connects TRBV5-4 to TRBJ2-5, with D perhaps matching TRBD1 (6 bases). CDR1 and CDR2 (germline): SGHNT, YYREEE (reference sequence). The CDR3 spans 15 residues. Trimming shortened V by 4 bases and J by 1 base, and 14 bases separated the two germline ends. The CDR3 protein is CASSVMNRVQETQYF. CDR3 sequence (DNA): TGTGCCAGCAGCGTGATGAACAGGGTCCAAGAGACCCAGTACTTC.

The chain uses TRBV28 and TRBJ2-4; D remains ambiguous. The CDR3 runs to 14 residues. Trimming pared 2 bases from V and 3 bases from J, leaving 8 bases between. Germline assignment: CDR1 MDHEN and CDR2 SYDVKM. The CDR3 is CASSLAGNKNIQYF. CDR3 coding DNA: TGTGCCAGCAGTTTAGCAGGAAACAAAAACATTCAGTACTTC.

In its sample, this clone was seen a few times. The rearrangement joins TRBV10-3 to TRBJ1-2, with a weak D call TRBD1 (5 bases). This CDR3 contains 14 residues. Trimming shortened V by 11 bases and J by 2 bases, and 18 bases separated the two germline ends. From germline, CDR1 is ENHRY and CDR2 SYGVKD. The CDR3: CAVRGTGINYGYTF. In nucleotides, the CDR3 is TGTGCCGTCCGAGGGACGGGGATAAACTATGGCTACACCTTC.

The CDR3: CASSSSGGDGTEAFF. The DNA of the CDR3 is TGTGCCAGCAGCTCCTCCGGGGGTGACGGCACTGAAGCTTTCTTT. The rearrangement joins TRBV7-2 to TRBJ1-1; maybe TRBD1 (5 bases). The CDR3 covers 15 residues. Germline CDR1 and CDR2: SGHTA and FQGNSA. V lost 4 bases and J lost 4, with 16 bases in between.

The chain recombines TRBV29-1 with TRBJ2-5, with 7 bases aligning to TRBD2. The CDR3 consists of 12 residues. Germline V lookup: CDR1 SQVTM, CDR2 ANQGSEA. V was clipped by 6 bases and J by 5 bases; unmatched bases: 6. The CDR3 loop reads CSVGGGPETQYF. CDR3 in DNA: TGCAGCGTGGGGGGAGGGCCGGAGACCCAGTACTTC. Full variable domain (remainder filled in from reference TRBV29-1 and TRBJ2-5): SAVISQKPSRDICQRGTSLTIQCQVDSQVTMMFWYRQQPGQSLTLIATANQGSEATYESGFVIDKFPISRPNLTFSTLTVSNMSPEDSSIYLCSVGGGPETQYFGPGTRLLVL.

The CDR3 DNA is TGCGCCAGCAGCTTGTTGGGGGGCCCTGGGGAGCAGTACTTC. It translates to CASSLLGGPGEQYF. V gene TRBV5-1 combines with J gene TRBJ2-7; D is possibly TRBD1 or TRBD2 (6 bases each). V lost 1 base, J lost 7 bases, and 15 bases lay in between. The CDR3 length is 14 residues. Germline CDR1 and CDR2: SGHRS and YFSETQ.

This clone is classed as medium-sized (0.01 to 0.1%). The chain links TRBV18 to TRBJ1-2, with TRBD1 as a possible D gene (5 bases). V lost 2 bases, J lost 6 bases, and 19 bases lay in between. This CDR3 has 16 amino acids. Germline V gene lookup returns CDR1 KGHSH and CDR2 LQKENI. CDR3 in DNA: TGTGCCAGCTCACCATTGACAGCCGTAGCCCCGGATGGCTACACCTTC. Protein: CASSPLTAVAPDGYTF. The whole variable domain, remainder taken from reference TRBV18 and TRBJ1-2, is NAGVMQNPRHLVRRRGQEARLRCSPMKGHSHVYWYRQLPEEGLKFMVYLQKENIIDESGMPKERFSAEFPKEGPSILRIQQVVRGDSAAYFCASSPLTAVAPDGYTFGSGTRLTVV.

This chain uses TRBV4-1 with TRBJ2-1, with unresolved D. The V end lost 0 bases, the J end lost 3 bases, and 12 bases lay between the germline ends. Germline V gives CDR1 MGHRA, CDR2 YSYEKL. This CDR3 comprises 16 residues. The CDR3 region is CASSQDGVTYYNEQFF. The CDR3 DNA is TGCGCCAGCAGCCAAGATGGTGTAACTTACTACAATGAGCAGTTCTTC.

The J gene is TRBJ1-1, the V gene TRBV6-5; TRBD1 is a possible D gene (5 bases). Germline-derived CDR1 and CDR2 are MNHEY and SVGAGI. V gave up 5 bases and J gave up 1 base, with 11 bases separating them. The CDR3 extends over 14 amino acids. This CDR3 reads CASSPTARNTEAFF. In DNA form, the CDR3 reads TGTGCCAGCAGTCCGACAGCAAGGAACACTGAAGCTTTCTTT.

The genes are TRBV7-9 and TRBJ2-3, with D possibly TRBD2 on 7 matching bases. The germline gives CDR1 SEHNR, CDR2 FQNEAQ (reference sequence). The CDR3 contains 18 residues. Trimming removed 4 bases at V and 1 base at J, with 21 bases between. The CDR3, as DNA: TGTGCCAGCAGCTCCCAAGGCGGCGGCGGGGGCCGCACAGATACGCAGTATTTT. Translated: CASSSQGGGGGRTDTQYF.

The chain has TRBV6-1 and TRBJ2-7, with D unresolved. This CDR3 contains 13 residues. Trimming cost V 6 bases and J 4 bases, with 13 bases left between them. Per germline, CDR1 MNHNS and CDR2 SASEGT. The DNA of the CDR3 is TGTGCCAGCAGCCGCGTAACTTCATACGAGCAGTACTTC. Protein product: CASSRVTSYEQYF.

The chain links TRBV30 to TRBJ2-7; D perhaps matches TRBD2 (5 bases). The ends were cut back, 4 bases at V and 7 bases at J, with 14 bases in the middle. CDR1 is GTSNPN, CDR2 SVGIG, per germline (reference sequence). The CDR3 has 12 residues. The CDR3 is CAWTPGSREQYF. CDR3 nucleotides: TGTGCCTGGACGCCGGGGTCTCGGGAGCAGTACTTC.

The V call is TRBV5-1, the J call TRBJ2-5; TRBD2 matches at 8 bases. The CDR3 totals 16 residues. With V trimmed by 1 base and J by 4 bases, 9 bases remained unmatched. Germline V lookup: CDR1 SGHRS, CDR2 YFSETQ. The CDR3 sequence is CASSLLASGLGETQYF. For the CDR3, the DNA is TGCGCCAGCAGCTTGTTAGCTAGCGGGCTGGGAGAGACCCAGTACTTC.

The sample holds a few counts of this clone. This chain links TRBV6-6 with TRBJ2-7, with D possibly being TRBD2 (6 bases). Germline CDR1 is MNHNY and CDR2 is SVGAGI (reference sequence). V lost 5 bases and J lost 3, with 17 bases in between. This CDR3 is 15 amino acids long. In nucleotides, the CDR3 is TGTGCCAGCAGTCCTACGGGGGACGGCTACTACGAGCAGTACTTC. This sequence encodes CASSPTGDGYYEQYF.

A few counts support this clone. The chain has TRBV6-5 and TRBJ1-4; unclear D gene. Trimming removed 3 bases from V and 3 bases from J, with 8 bases in between. CDR3 length: 14 amino acids. Looked up from germline, CDR1 is MNHEY and CDR2 is SVGAGI. The CDR3 bases are TGTGCCAGCAGTTATACCGGTTCTAATGAAAAACTGTTTTTT. Its translation is CASSYTGSNEKLFF.

The chain carries TRBV18 and TRBJ2-5; D is unresolved. The V gene lost 3 bases and the J gene lost 3 bases, with 5 bases spanning the gap. The CDR3 is made up of 12 amino acids. The germline CDR1 and CDR2 sequences are KGHSH and LQKENI. CDR3 DNA sequence: TGTGCCAGCTCACCGGTTAAAGAGACCCAGTACTTC. Its protein is CASSPVKETQYF. Supplemented by reference TRBV18 and TRBJ2-5, the full variable domain reads NAGVMQNPRHLVRRRGQEARLRCSPMKGHSHVYWYRQLPEEGLKFMVYLQKENIIDESGMPKERFSAEFPKEGPSILRIQQVVRGDSAAYFCASSPVKETQYFGPGTRLLVL.

This chain links TRBV7-2 with TRBJ2-1; D is ambiguous. The germline gives CDR1 SGHTA, CDR2 FQGNSA. Trimming cost V 5 bases and J 0 bases, with 5 bases left between them. This CDR3 has 13 residues. CDR3 loop: CASSESSYNEQFF. The CDR3 nucleotides are TGTGCCAGCAGCGAAAGCTCCTACAATGAGCAGTTCTTC.

This clone was observed at least ten times. The chain combines TRBV7-9 with TRBJ1-1; weak D call: TRBD1 (5 bases). V was trimmed by 2 bases and J by 8 bases, leaving 21 bases between them. This CDR3 is built from 16 residues. The germline gives CDR1 SEHNR, CDR2 FQNEAQ (reference sequence). DNA of the CDR3: TGTGCCAGCAGCTTAAAGTCAGGGAGGAGGAATGAAGAAGCTTTCTTT. It specifies CASSLKSGRRNEEAFF.